The 21 T cell receptor beta chains reported below all come from one sample, sequenced in a study of cytomegalovirus exposure and HLA in healthy donors. The primer mix had 60 Vbeta and 13 Jbeta primers. Repertoires were generated with immunoSEQ multiplex PCR, while TCRdb's copy carries only in-frame clones and drops some. The table lists over 120,000 clones, with 0.8% to 1% in the top ten. Sequenced sample: PBMCs. These receptors all stem from a male donor in good health and CMV-seronegative.

The chain links TRBV5-1 to TRBJ1-1, with 8 bases identical to TRBD1. The germline CDR1 and CDR2 sequences are SGHRS and YFSETQ. The CDR3 contains 14 residues. The V and J ends lost 7 bases and 4 bases, in that order; junction bases with no gene match: 9. As DNA, the CDR3 is TGCGCCAGCGCCTCTACAGGGGGGGTCACTGAAGCTTTCTTT. Amino acid sequence: CASASTGGVTEAFF.

The chain couples TRBV15 to TRBJ1-1; perhaps TRBD1 as D (5 bases). The germline V gene encodes CDR1 LNHNV and CDR2 YYDKDF (reference sequence). The V gene lost 0 bases and the J gene lost 0 bases, with 11 bases spanning the gap. CDR3 length: 16 amino acids. The CDR3: CATSRDHGGMNTEAFF. In DNA form, the CDR3 reads TGTGCCACCAGCAGAGATCACGGGGGGATGAACACTGAAGCTTTCTTT. Based on the CDR3 plus reference TRBV15 and TRBJ1-1, the full variable domain is DAMVIQNPRYQVTQFGKPVTLSCSQTLNHNVMYWYQQKSSQAPKLLFHYYDKDFNNEADTPDNFQSRRPNTSFCFLDIRSPGLGDTAMYLCATSRDHGGMNTEAFFGQGTRLTVV.

The rearrangement uses TRBV11-1 and TRBJ2-5, with D possibly being TRBD2 (5 bases). The germline V gene encodes CDR1 SGHAT and CDR2 FQDESV (reference sequence). Trimming left V 1 base short and J 4 bases short, with 10 bases between. The CDR3 runs 14 residues. This CDR3 reads CASSLVSEGETQYF. The CDR3 DNA reads as TGTGCCAGCAGCTTAGTTTCAGAGGGAGAGACCCAGTACTTC.

The chain carries TRBV19 and TRBJ2-1, with 9 bases that match TRBD2. CDR1 is LNHDA, CDR2 SQIVND, per germline (reference sequence). This CDR3 spans 20 amino acids. V trimming: 8 bases; J trimming: 2 bases; junction bases outside the gene matches: 22. CDR3: CASESPGLAYLFGPYNEQFF. Written as DNA, the CDR3 is TGTGCCAGTGAATCTCCGGGACTAGCTTATCTGTTCGGCCCCTACAATGAGCAGTTCTTC. Together with reference TRBV19 and TRBJ2-1, the CDR3 gives the full variable domain: DGGITQSPKYLFRKEGQNVTLSCEQNLNHDAMYWYRQDPGQGLRLIYYSQIVNDFQKGDIAEGYSVSREKKESFPLTVTSAQKNPTAFYLCASESPGLAYLFGPYNEQFFGPGTRLTVL.

The chain links TRBV30 to TRBJ2-5, with TRBD2 identical over 10 bases. Gene TRBJ2-7 matches the end of the DNA better, so the J call may be wrong. Germline CDR1 reads GTSNPN; CDR2 reads SVGIG (reference sequence). The CDR3 covers 15 residues. CDR3 bases: TGTGCCTGGAGTGTACAAAGCGGGGGGGTCCGCGAGCAGTACTTC. Its translation is CAWSVQSGGVREQYF.

The chain carries TRBV30 and TRBJ1-1; maybe TRBD1 (6 bases). Germline lookup yields CDR1 GTSNPN and CDR2 SVGIG (reference sequence). The CDR3 length is 13 residues. V was pared by 1 base and J by 3 bases, with 9 bases between. For the CDR3, the DNA is TGTGCCTGGAGTGGAGGGGGGGACACTGAAGCTTTCTTT. This translates into CAWSGGGDTEAFF.

The rearrangement joins TRBV29-1 to TRBJ2-7; 8 bases line up with TRBD1. Germline assignment: CDR1 SQVTM and CDR2 ANQGSEA. The CDR3 runs 13 residues. V lost 4 bases and J lost 4; bases outside the gene matches: 6. The CDR3 region is CSVARGQGYEQYF. CDR3 in DNA: TGCAGCGTTGCCAGGGGGCAGGGGTACGAGCAGTACTTC.

The chain uses TRBV27 and TRBJ2-5; the match to TRBD1 covers 7 bases. The DNA end lines up better with TRBJ2-7; the J call may be wrong. Per the germline V gene, CDR1 is MNHEY and CDR2 is SMNVEV (reference sequence). The CDR3 covers 13 residues. CDR3 sequence reads: CASSSQGNYEQYF. CDR3 nucleotide sequence: TGTGCCAGCAGTTCACAGGGGAACTACGAGCAGTACTTC.

This rearrangement joins TRBV28 to TRBJ2-7; D call uncertain. The CDR3 spans 11 residues. Trimming took off 3 bases at V and 4 bases at J, with 4 bases between the two ends. Germline V gene lookup returns CDR1 MDHEN and CDR2 SYDVKM. CDR3: CASSFGYEQYF. The CDR3 DNA follows: TGTGCCAGCAGTTTCGGGTACGAGCAGTACTTC.

Regarding this clone: Other DNA sequences in this sample translate to the same CDR3. The chain uses TRBV30 and TRBJ1-3; possibly TRBD1 for D (6 bases). The V end was cut by 7 bases, the J end by 0 bases, with 13 bases between. Germline lookup yields CDR1 GTSNPN and CDR2 SVGIG (reference sequence). The CDR3 is 14 residues long. DNA of the CDR3: TGTGCCTCACTTCAGGGGAACTCTGGAAACACCATATATTTT. This encodes CASLQGNSGNTIYF.

This chain uses TRBV6-5 with TRBJ2-5; 7 bases align to TRBD1. V gave up 6 bases and J gave up 4 bases; unmatched junction bases: 5. This CDR3 has 13 amino acids. Per the germline V gene, CDR1 is MNHEY and CDR2 is SVGAGI. The CDR3 loop is CASSSGGSETQYF. DNA of the CDR3: TGTGCCAGCAGCTCAGGGGGTTCAGAGACCCAGTACTTC.

The chain employs TRBV7-8 and TRBJ1-4; tentatively, D is TRBD1 (5 bases). In germline, CDR1 is SGHVS, CDR2 FQNEAQ. With 5 bases removed from V and 0 bases from J, the gap between germline ends came to 7 bases. CDR3 length equals 14 residues. The DNA of the CDR3 is TGTGCCAGCAGCGGGGGGGCAACTAATGAAAAACTGTTTTTT. Translated, it gives CASSGGATNEKLFF. Based on the CDR3 plus reference TRBV7-8 and TRBJ1-4, the full variable domain is GAGVSQSPRYKVAKRGQDVALRCDPISGHVSLFWYQQALGQGPEFLTYFQNEAQLDKSGLPSDRFFAERPEGSVSTLKIQRTQQEDSAVYLCASSGGATNEKLFFGSGTQLSVL.

This chain joins TRBV7-9 and TRBJ2-2; D is unresolved. The CDR3 contains 11 residues. V lost 5 bases to trimming and J lost 4 bases, with 2 bases between them. Germline V CDR1 and CDR2: SEHNR, FQNEAQ (reference sequence). The chain's CDR3 is CASSRTGELFF. DNA of the CDR3: TGTGCCAGCAGCCGCACCGGGGAGCTGTTTTTT.

The chain uses TRBV5-1 and TRBJ1-4; TRBD1 matches 8 bases. This CDR3 has 15 residues. Germline trimming cut 0 bases from V and 6 bases from J; bases unmatched to any gene: 4. Looked up from germline, CDR1 is SGHRS and CDR2 is YFSETQ. This chain's CDR3 is CASSLDAGGHEKLFF. Written as DNA, the CDR3 is TGCGCCAGCAGCTTGGACGCAGGGGGCCATGAAAAACTGTTTTTT.

This sequence joins TRBV2 and TRBJ1-4; a possible D gene is TRBD1 (6 bases). Trimming stripped 7 bases from V and 0 bases from J, with 12 bases between. This CDR3 spans 15 amino acids. Germline assignment: CDR1 SNHLY and CDR2 FYNNEI. CDR3 bases: TGTGCCAGCAACACTAGACAGGCAACTAATGAAAAACTGTTTTTT. As protein: CASNTRQATNEKLFF.

The chain carries TRBV14 and TRBJ1-2; 7 nucleotides line up with TRBD1. This CDR3 is 17 amino acids long. CDR1 and CDR2 (germline): SGHDN, FVKESK. V trimming: 0 bases; J trimming: 5 bases; junction bases outside the gene matches: 12. The CDR3 is CASSQDGRGDRTYGYTF. Here the CDR3 DNA reads TGTGCCAGCAGCCAAGATGGGAGAGGGGACAGAACTTATGGCTACACCTTC. Drawing the rest from reference TRBV14 and TRBJ1-2, the complete variable domain is EAGVTQFPSHSVIEKGQTVTLRCDPISGHDNLYWYRRVMGKEIKFLLHFVKESKQDESGMPNNRFLAERTGGTYSTLKVQPAELEDSGVYFCASSQDGRGDRTYGYTFGSGTRLTVV.

The chain employs TRBV9 and TRBJ1-2; TRBD1 is a possible D gene (6 bases). V lost 1 base and J lost 4, with 14 bases in between. Germline CDR1 is SGDLS and CDR2 is YYNGEE. This CDR3 is built from 15 residues. The CDR3 DNA follows: TGTGCCAGCAGCGTAAGTACTTTGGACAGCTATGGCTACACCTTC. Protein sequence: CASSVSTLDSYGYTF.

The rearrangement joins TRBV5-1 to TRBJ2-7; no firm D call. CDR1 and CDR2 (germline): SGHRS, YFSETQ. The V end was cut by 1 base, the J end by 3 bases, with 8 bases between. The CDR3 length is 13 residues. The chain's CDR3 is CASSLFPNYEQYF. For the CDR3, the DNA is TGCGCCAGCAGCTTGTTTCCTAACTACGAGCAGTACTTC. Drawing the rest from reference TRBV5-1 and TRBJ2-7, the complete variable domain is KAGVTQTPRYLIKTRGQQVTLSCSPISGHRSVSWYQQTPGQGLQFLFEYFSETQRNKGNFPGRFSGRQFSNSRSEMNVSTLELGDSALYLCASSLFPNYEQYFGPGTRLTVT.

The chain joins TRBV7-6 to TRBJ1-2, with a tentative D call TRBD1 (6 bases). The CDR3 has 12 residues. The ends were cut back, 5 bases at V and 10 bases at J, with 14 bases in the middle. In germline, CDR1 is SGHVS, CDR2 FNYEAQ. CDR3 sequence reads: CASSQTGSNYTF. DNA for the CDR3: TGTGCCAGCAGCCAAACAGGGTCCAACTACACCTTC.

The chain joins TRBV7-2 to TRBJ1-1; TRBD1 aligns across 8 bases. Germline CDR1 and CDR2: SGHTA and FQGNSA. The J segment lost 5 bases and the V segment lost 1 base, leaving 6 bases of the junction unmatched. The CDR3 runs 15 residues. CDR3 amino acids: CASSLGGRGRTEAFF. The CDR3 bases are TGTGCCAGCAGCTTAGGGGGCAGGGGGCGGACTGAAGCTTTCTTT.

This sequence joins TRBV15 and TRBJ1-1; 7 bases match TRBD1. Germline V gene data show CDR1 as LNHNV and CDR2 as YYDKDF (reference sequence). Trimming cost V 1 base and J 5 bases; bases outside gene matches: 4. CDR3 length: 14 residues. The CDR3 coding sequence is TGTGCCACCAGCAGAGGTAGGGGGCAAACTGAAGCTTTCTTT. Its translation is CATSRGRGQTEAFF.